The sequence of this TCR beta chain was determined in a study of blood T cell repertoires in COVID-19. Across the study: Some COVID-19 samples were acute and others convalescent; all came from the United States, Italy and Spain. T cells, B-cell-depleted T cells, or PBMCs supplied cDNA or gDNA.

V was trimmed by 6 bases and J by 2 bases, leaving 12 bases between them. This CDR3 region has 14 residues. CDR1 and CDR2 from the germline V gene are SNHLY and FYNNEI. In the original workflow: Amplification of reference gene primers provided the estimated nucleated cell counts. Clones were sequenced by immunoSEQ multiplex PCR, and TCRdb holds only the in-frame ones, with some missing. V, J and clone size are those of that table, while D and trimming were read from the DNA. Among 130,000 or so clones, around 87% were seen once, and the ten largest hold under 3%. The source is a man in his fifties with active COVID-19. The chain recombines TRBV2 with TRBJ2-3, with D tentatively TRBD2 (6 bases). Sequencing input: peripheral blood. The CDR3 DNA sequence: TGTGCCAGCAGCGTTAGCGGAACCACAGATACGCAGTATTTT. Residues: CASSVSGTTDTQYF.